This T cell receptor (beta chain) was sequenced for a study of CD8 T cells in ankylosing spondylitis. Study-wide results and limits: Significantly higher representation of disease-linked clones was reported for matched ankylosing spondylitis synovial fluid. In the blood and synovial fluid of reactive arthritis, some motif variants had been previously reported. Within ankylosing spondylitis blood, a TCR beta motif made up of under 10 highly homologous variants appeared to be characteristic.

Trimming stripped 3 bases from V and 2 bases from J, with 11 bases between. Germline V gives CDR1 SNHLY, CDR2 FYNNEI. The CDR3 length is 14 residues. It was by quantitative 5'-RACE with molecular barcodes that TCR beta libraries were made. TCRdb independently ran MiXCR on the 5' RACE reads; one entry per CDR3 protein. Seen here are around 340,000 distinct CDR3 sequences, around 20% observed once, and the top ten hold around 14%. There are a few counts of this clonotype. The antigen is undetermined. The material sequenced was blood, either unsorted or a sorted T cell fraction (not recorded which). This rearrangement joins TRBV2 to TRBJ2-7; D tentatively reads TRBD1 or TRBD2 (5 bases each). The TCR sequence derives from a male donor with ankylosing spondylitis or in good health (not recorded which). CDR3 protein: CASSEWGSPYEQYF. DNA of the CDR3: TGTGCCAGCAGTGAGTGGGGGAGTCCCTACGAGCAGTACTTC.